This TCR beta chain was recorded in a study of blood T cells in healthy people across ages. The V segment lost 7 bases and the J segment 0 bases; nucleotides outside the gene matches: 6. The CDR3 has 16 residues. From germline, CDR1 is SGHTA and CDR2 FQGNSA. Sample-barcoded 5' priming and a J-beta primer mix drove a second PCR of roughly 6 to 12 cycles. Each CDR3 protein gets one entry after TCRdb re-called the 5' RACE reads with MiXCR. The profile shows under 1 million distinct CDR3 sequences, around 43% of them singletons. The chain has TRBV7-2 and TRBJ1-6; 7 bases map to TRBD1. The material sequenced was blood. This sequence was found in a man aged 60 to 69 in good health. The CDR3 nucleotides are TGTGCCAGCACTCGGGACAGTGTCTCCTATAATTCACCCCTCCACTTT. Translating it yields CASTRDSVSYNSPLHF.